Included here is one TCR beta chain sequence, with context. This sample stems from a study of blood T cell repertoires in COVID-19. Study details: Acute-phase and convalescent COVID-19 samples originated in the United States, Italy and Spain. Nucleic acid was either cDNA or gDNA, and it came from T cells, B-cell-depleted T cells, or PBMCs.

The study drew participants aged about 18 to 90 years from some 24 US areas. Donors in Cohort 3 counted as recovered after two negative PCRs, clearance, or symptom resolution. CDR3 size: 12 residues. Trimming stripped 6 bases from V and 3 bases from J, with 8 bases between. The germline V gene has CDR1 KGHSH and CDR2 LQKENI. Assay used: immunoSEQ multiplex PCR; TCRdb lists only in-frame clones, some missing. The profile shows over 250,000 clones, 85% to 90% of them singletons. Sample: PBMCs or T cells enriched from blood (not recorded which). The V call is TRBV18, the J call TRBJ1-1; TRBD1 might be the D (5 bases). This sequence originates from a man aged 40-49 years who had recovered from COVID-19. CDR3 in DNA: TGTGCCAGCTCCGAACAGGACACTGAAGCTTTCTTT. It yields the protein CASSEQDTEAFF. Variable domain in full (rest from reference TRBV18 and TRBJ1-1): NAGVMQNPRHLVRRRGQEARLRCSPMKGHSHVYWYRQLPEEGLKFMVYLQKENIIDESGMPKERFSAEFPKEGPSILRIQQVVRGDSAAYFCASSEQDTEAFFGQGTRLTVV.